A single sample gave rise to the 23 T cell receptor beta chains below, sequenced in a study of CD8+ T cells in alopecia areata. Extracted RNA was reverse transcribed, and the resulting cDNA served as sequencing template. Clones were sequenced by immunoSEQ multiplex PCR, and TCRdb holds only the in-frame ones, with some missing. The repertoire consists of roughly 250,000 clones, with around 67% occurring once and the leading ten covering around 1.2%. Sequencing used CD4+ T cells sorted from blood, obtained at week 0. These receptors originate from a human donor with alopecia areata.

The CDR3 protein is CASGSGGKETQYF. The CDR3 nucleotides read TGTGCCAGCGGTAGCGGGGGTAAAGAGACCCAGTACTTC. The rearrangement joins TRBV2 to TRBJ2-5; 9 bases map to TRBD2. J lost 3 bases, V lost 8 bases, and 4 bases had no gene match. This CDR3 is 13 amino acids long. The germline V gene has CDR1 SNHLY and CDR2 FYNNEI.

V gene TRBV10-3 combines with J gene TRBJ2-3; the match to TRBD2 covers 11 bases. The length of the CDR3 is 14 residues. The ends lost 6 bases at V and 1 base at J; junction bases unmatched: 0. The V gene's germline CDR1 is ENHRY and CDR2 SYGVKD. CDR3 residues: CAIRTSGGTDTQYF. CDR3 nucleotides: TGTGCCATCAGGACTAGCGGGGGCACAGATACGCAGTATTTT.

This chain uses TRBV29-1 with TRBJ2-5; 9 bases align to TRBD2. The CDR3 is 13 amino acids. The junction had 5 bases not matched to a gene; V was cut back by 4 bases and J by 5 bases. The germline gives CDR1 SQVTM, CDR2 ANQGSEA. The CDR3 spells CSVAPSGEETQYF. CDR3 nucleotides: TGCAGCGTTGCGCCTAGCGGGGAGGAGACCCAGTACTTC.

V gene TRBV6-5 combines with J gene TRBJ1-1; D is unclear. The V and J ends lost 7 bases and 7 bases respectively, with 13 bases between them. CDR3 length: 12 amino acids. CDR1 and CDR2 from the germline V gene are MNHEY and SVGAGI. The CDR3 DNA is TGTGCCAGCATCAAGTCCCGGGGTGAAGCTTTCTTT. Translated, it gives CASIKSRGEAFF.

V and J are TRBV19 and TRBJ2-3; D perhaps matches TRBD2 (5 bases). The germline CDR1 and CDR2 sequences are LNHDA and SQIVND (reference sequence). V lost 7 bases and J lost 1, with 15 bases in between. This CDR3 spans 15 amino acids. CDR3 sequence (DNA): TGTGCCAGTACCTCCCGGACTCCCCGCACAGATACGCAGTATTTT. This codes for CASTSRTPRTDTQYF.

The chain carries TRBV23-1 and TRBJ2-1, with unresolved D. TRBV23-1 is filed as an ORF, its function uncertain. Trimming cost V 0 bases and J 11 bases, with 14 bases left between them. The CDR3 totals 14 residues. The CDR3 protein is CASSQSLAGLQQFF. The DNA of the CDR3 is TGCGCCAGCAGTCAATCGTTAGCTGGGCTTCAGCAGTTCTTC.

The chain employs TRBV4-2 and TRBJ1-5; D perhaps matches TRBD1 (5 bases). The CDR3 spans 17 residues. V lost 0 bases to trimming and J lost 1 base, with 13 bases between them. CDR1 and CDR2 from the germline V gene are LGHNA and YNFKEQ. The CDR3 DNA reads TGTGCCAGCAGCCAAGACCCCCAGGGCGGGAGCAATCAGCCCCAGCATTTT. The encoded protein is CASSQDPQGGSNQPQHF.

The chain uses TRBV29-1 and TRBJ2-2; D might be TRBD1 (6 bases). Germline V gene sequence: CDR1 SQVTM, CDR2 ANQGSEA. Trimming left V 1 base short and J 6 bases short, with 12 bases between. This CDR3 is 14 amino acids long. The CDR3 region is CSVEGGPASGELFF. Here the CDR3 DNA reads TGCAGCGTTGAAGGGGGGCCTGCTTCCGGGGAGCTGTTTTTT.

The CDR3 loop reads CASSLDKTSRANYGYTF. In nucleotides, the CDR3 is TGCGCCAGCAGCTTGGACAAAACTTCGCGGGCTAACTATGGCTACACCTTC. This rearrangement joins TRBV5-1 to TRBJ1-2; no definite D call. The ends were cut back, 0 bases at V and 0 bases at J, with 15 bases in the middle. This CDR3 has 17 amino acids. Germline V gene data show CDR1 as SGHRS and CDR2 as YFSETQ.

A remark on this clone: Distinct nucleotide sequences in the sample also encode this CDR3. V is TRBV27 and J is TRBJ1-2; D is undetermined. V was shortened by 5 bases and J by 4 bases, with 5 bases between the two germline ends. Germline assignment: CDR1 MNHEY and CDR2 SMNVEV (reference sequence). This CDR3 region has 11 residues. In nucleotides, the CDR3 is TGTGCCAGCAGTGAGGGCTATGGCTACACCTTC. Amino acids: CASSEGYGYTF.

The J gene is TRBJ1-1, the V gene TRBV20-1, with TRBD1 matching over 7 bases. Germline-derived CDR1 and CDR2 are DFQATT and SNEGSKA (reference sequence). The CDR3 loop spans 11 amino acids. V lost 5 bases to trimming and J lost 7 bases; unmatched junction nucleotides: 4. The CDR3 here is CSAQGDGEAFF. In DNA form, the CDR3 reads TGCAGTGCTCAGGGGGACGGTGAAGCTTTCTTT.

This clone has just a few counts. Its ends do not fully match the called genes, so a read error is possible. The genes are TRBV29-1 and TRBJ1-1; 8 nucleotides match TRBD1. Germline CDR1 and CDR2: SQVTM and ANQGSEA. CDR3 length: 8 residues. The CDR3 nucleotides are TGCAGCGCCGAGACAGGGGTCTTT. Its protein product is CSAETGVF.

The chain joins TRBV5-1 to TRBJ2-7; tentatively, D is TRBD1 (6 bases). Germline V gene lookup returns CDR1 SGHRS and CDR2 YFSETQ. The length of the CDR3 is 15 residues. V dropped 0 bases and J dropped 2 bases, with 12 bases sitting between them. CDR3 in amino acids: CASSLDRELTYEQYF. In DNA form, the CDR3 reads TGCGCCAGCAGCTTGGACAGGGAATTGACCTACGAGCAGTACTTC. Combining the CDR3 with reference TRBV5-1 and TRBJ2-7 gives the whole variable domain KAGVTQTPRYLIKTRGQQVTLSCSPISGHRSVSWYQQTPGQGLQFLFEYFSETQRNKGNFPGRFSGRQFSNSRSEMNVSTLELGDSALYLCASSLDRELTYEQYFGPGTRLTVT.

The V call is TRBV7-9, the J call TRBJ1-1, with a weak D call TRBD1 (5 bases). The CDR3 sequence is 15 residues long. Germline V gene lookup returns CDR1 SEHNR and CDR2 FQNEAQ (reference sequence). V gave up 5 bases and J gave up 4 bases, with 17 bases separating them. CDR3 coding DNA: TGTGCCAGCAGCCTCGCGGCAGGGCGGATCACTGAAGCTTTCTTT. Translation gives CASSLAAGRITEAFF.

The chain links TRBV30 to TRBJ2-7; a weak D match, TRBD1 (6 bases). Trimming removed 3 bases at V and 2 bases at J, with 11 bases between. CDR3 length: 13 residues. CDR1 GTSNPN and CDR2 SVGIG come from the germline V gene (reference sequence). The CDR3 loop is CAWSEGHPYEQYF. The CDR3 DNA follows: TGTGCCTGGAGCGAGGGACACCCCTACGAGCAGTACTTC.

The chain carries TRBV30 and TRBJ2-5, with 7 bases that match TRBD2. The V gene's germline CDR1 is GTSNPN and CDR2 SVGIG (reference sequence). Trimming cost V 0 bases and J 5 bases; bases outside gene matches: 6. This CDR3 region has 14 residues. This CDR3 is CAWSVGGKGETQYF. The CDR3 DNA sequence: TGTGCCTGGAGTGTCGGGGGGAAGGGTGAGACCCAGTACTTC.

This chain links TRBV6-5 with TRBJ2-7, with 13 bases aligning to TRBD2. The V segment lost 5 bases and the J segment 3 bases; nucleotides outside the gene matches: 4. The CDR3 length is 15 residues. Germline values: CDR1 MNHEY, CDR2 SVGAGI. CDR3 sequence: CASSQTSGGNYEQYF. The CDR3 bases are TGTGCCAGCAGTCAGACTAGCGGGGGGAACTACGAGCAGTACTTC.

This clone was recorded a few times. The chain has TRBV29-1 and TRBJ2-1, with D hard to call. Trimming left V 4 bases short and J 3 bases short, with 4 bases between. The germline CDR1 and CDR2 sequences are SQVTM and ANQGSEA. The CDR3 contains 11 residues. The chain's CDR3 is CSVGVYNEQFF. The CDR3 coding sequence is TGCAGCGTTGGAGTCTACAATGAGCAGTTCTTC.

This clone has just a few counts. CDR3 coding DNA: TGTGCCAGCAGCTTACGACTCCCTCGAGAGACCCAGTACTTC. Translated, it gives CASSLRLPRETQYF. The chain has TRBV11-2 and TRBJ2-5; D is unclear. Deletions cut 2 bases from V and 4 bases from J, with 11 bases between. Germline CDR1 reads SGHAT; CDR2 reads FQNNGV. The CDR3 spans 14 residues.

The chain links TRBV7-3 to TRBJ1-5; no clear D gene. This CDR3 has 14 residues. CDR1 and CDR2 (germline): SGHTA, FQGTGA. V gave up 6 bases and J gave up 7 bases, with 16 bases separating them. In nucleotides, the CDR3 is TGTGCCAGCAGTCCAAATGCCCCCAGGCAGCCCCAGCATTTT. Protein product: CASSPNAPRQPQHF.

The chain carries TRBV5-1 and TRBJ1-4; D uncertain. Germline loops: CDR1 SGHRS, CDR2 YFSETQ. The CDR3 covers 14 residues. V was cut by 3 bases and J by 4 bases, with 10 bases left in between. The DNA for the CDR3 is TGCGCCAGCAGCTCGGGAACTGTTAATGAAAAACTGTTTTTT. Translated: CASSSGTVNEKLFF.

Worth noting for this clone: Additional DNA sequences in this sample encode the identical CDR3. This chain links TRBV7-2 with TRBJ1-2; D remains unclear. The V and J ends lost 0 bases and 8 bases respectively, with 7 bases between them. Per germline, CDR1 SGHTA and CDR2 FQGNSA. This CDR3 comprises 12 residues. The CDR3 protein is CASSLALGGYTF. CDR3 DNA sequence: TGTGCCAGCAGCTTAGCGCTAGGGGGCTACACCTTC.

The rearrangement uses TRBV29-1 and TRBJ1-4; 7 bases match TRBD1. Germline CDR1 and CDR2: SQVTM and ANQGSEA. Unmatched junction bases numbered 8, after V lost 6 bases and J lost 13 bases. This CDR3 is built from 11 residues. CDR3 coding DNA: TGCAGCGTCGACGACAGGGCTGGACTGTTTTTT. Translation gives CSVDDRAGLFF.